This entry features one T cell receptor (beta chain) sequence. The antigen remains undetermined. The method was immunoSEQ multiplex PCR; TCRdb's version includes in-frame clones alone and lacks a portion of them. The sample consists of around 140,000 clones, around nine tenths of them appearing once. CDR3 length equals 14 residues. Trimming removed 7 bases at V and 0 bases at J, with 10 bases between. Looked up from germline, CDR1 is SGHTA and CDR2 is FQGNSA. The sample is drawn from a study of OX40 agonist ivuxolimab in advanced cancers. Study details: Ivuxolimab doses were 0.01, 0.1, 0.3, 1.5, 3 or 10 mg/kg every 2 weeks. A history of anti-PD-1, anti-PD-L1 or anti-CTLA-4 therapy was acceptable, and over 35% had some.

Whole-study results and caveats: Also showing low normalized T-cell clonal expansion were some of the nonresponders.

The material sequenced was CD4+ or CD8+ T cells sorted from blood, taken in a trial of the OX40 agonist ivuxolimab. The J gene is TRBJ1-5, the V gene TRBV7-2; D is ambiguous. This clonotype was sampled from an adult with an advanced solid tumor such as melanoma, head and neck, liver or kidney cancer. CDR3 sequence reads: CASTPRDSNQPQHF. CDR3 nucleotide sequence: TGTGCCAGCACCCCTCGGGATAGCAATCAGCCCCAGCATTTT.